The rows below give T cell receptor beta chains drawn from one sample of a study of T-cell reconstitution after alpha-beta-depleted transplantation in children. One entry per CDR3 protein results from TCRdb running MiXCR on the PCR reads. The sample includes 250,000 to 400,000 distinct CDR3 sequences, approximately 23% of them seen just once. Sequenced material: PBMCs, mostly from graft donor cells, taken 180 days after TCRalphabeta/CD19-depleted stem cell transplant. The receptors were gathered from a male patient aged 5 to 17 who had a stem cell transplant for acute lymphoblastic leukemia, so the T cells may come from the graft donor. The CDR3 runs from the conserved cysteine through the conserved F or W. Each record gives: D gene, V gene, clone size, J gene, CDR3 DNA, CDR3 protein. D genes are given only for firm matches. A clone size is listed for some rows: how often the clone was seen (once, few, many), or a class if it is expanded.

D gene: NA
V gene: TRBV5-1
clone size: few
J gene: TRBJ2-3
CDR3 DNA: TGCGCCAGCAGCTTGGGGGCGACTAGATCCGATACGCAGTATTTT
CDR3 protein: CASSLGATRSDTQYF

D gene: NA
V gene: TRBV5-1
clone size: many
J gene: TRBJ1-2
CDR3 DNA: TGCGCCAGCAGCTTGTACACAGATTATGGCTACACCTTC
CDR3 protein: CASSLYTDYGYTF

D gene: TRBD2
V gene: TRBV4-1
clone size: few
J gene: TRBJ2-7
CDR3 DNA: TGCGCCAGCAGCCAACGGGAGGGCTACGAGCAGTACTTC
CDR3 protein: CASSQREGYEQYF

D gene: TRBD1
V gene: TRBV25-1
clone size: few
J gene: TRBJ1-3
CDR3 DNA: TGTGCCACCTGCGGACAGGGGAGAATCTCTGGAAACACCATATATTTT
CDR3 protein: CATCGQGRISGNTIYF

D gene: NA
V gene: TRBV9
clone size: few
J gene: TRBJ2-3
CDR3 DNA: TGTGCCAGCAGCGTAGTTGGTCAGGGGACTAATACGCAGTATTTT
CDR3 protein: CASSVVGQGTNTQYF

D gene: TRBD2
V gene: TRBV29-1
clone size: many
J gene: TRBJ2-5
CDR3 DNA: TGCAGCGTTGTTAGCGGGAGTAGTAAGACCCAGTACTTC
CDR3 protein: CSVVSGSSKTQYF

D gene: TRBD2
V gene: TRBV29-1
clone size: few
J gene: TRBJ2-1
CDR3 DNA: TGCAGCGTTGAAGGGGTAGCGGGGTACAATGAGCAGTTCTTC
CDR3 protein: CSVEGVAGYNEQFF

D gene: NA
V gene: TRBV10-3
clone size: few
J gene: TRBJ2-2
CDR3 DNA: TGTGCCATCAGTTTACCCTCCACCGGGGAGCTGTTTTTT
CDR3 protein: CAISLPSTGELFF

D gene: TRBD2
V gene: TRBV11-3
clone size: NA
J gene: TRBJ2-3
CDR3 DNA: TGTGCCAGCAGCTTTGACAGCGGGAGGGCCGGGGATACGCAGTATTTT
CDR3 protein: CASSFDSGRAGDTQYF

D gene: NA
V gene: TRBV28
clone size: NA
J gene: TRBJ1-4
CDR3 DNA: TGTGCCAGCAGTCGGACTACCATATGGGGGCTTAATGAAAAACTGTTTTTT
CDR3 protein: CASSRTTIWGLNEKLFF

D gene: TRBD2
V gene: TRBV5-1
clone size: NA
J gene: TRBJ2-3
CDR3 DNA: TGCGCCAGCAGCCACGGACTAGCGGGAGCAGGGGGCCCCTATACGCAGTATTTT
CDR3 protein: CASSHGLAGAGGPYTQYF

D gene: TRBD1
V gene: TRBV6-1
clone size: NA
J gene: TRBJ1-1
CDR3 DNA: TGTGCCAGCAGCAAGACAGGGGGACGGAACACTGAAGCTTTCTTT
CDR3 protein: CASSKTGGRNTEAFF

D gene: TRBD1
V gene: TRBV29-1
clone size: few
J gene: TRBJ1-2
CDR3 DNA: TGCAGCGTACCCGGGACAGACAAGTTGGGGGGATATGGCTACACCTTC
CDR3 protein: CSVPGTDKLGGYGYTF

D gene: TRBD2
V gene: TRBV12-3/TRBV12-4
clone size: few
J gene: TRBJ2-1
CDR3 DNA: TGTGCCAGCAGTACCCCAACTTTACTAGCGGAGATGAGCTCCTACAATGAGCAGTTCTTC
CDR3 protein: CASSTPTLLAEMSSYNEQFF

D gene: TRBD2
V gene: TRBV11-2
clone size: NA
J gene: TRBJ2-3
CDR3 DNA: TGTGCCAGCAGCTCACCGATTCGGGGGGGGGACACAGATACGCAGTATTTT
CDR3 protein: CASSSPIRGGDTDTQYF

D gene: NA
V gene: TRBV12-5
clone size: NA
J gene: TRBJ2-3
CDR3 DNA: TGTGCTAGTAAGCGGACCCACACAGATACGCAGTATTTT
CDR3 protein: CASKRTHTDTQYF

D gene: NA
V gene: TRBV7-7
clone size: NA
J gene: TRBJ2-3
CDR3 DNA: TGTGCCAGCAGCCCAACGGGGGCGCCCACAGATACGCAGTATTTT
CDR3 protein: CASSPTGAPTDTQYF

D gene: NA
V gene: TRBV7-9
clone size: NA
J gene: TRBJ2-1
CDR3 DNA: TGTGCCAGCAGCTTAGTCCCTTGGGAGCAGTTCTTC
CDR3 protein: CASSLVPWEQFF

D gene: TRBD2
V gene: TRBV3-1
clone size: few
J gene: TRBJ2-2
CDR3 DNA: TGTGCCAGCAGCCCAGACGGGACTAGCGGGATAAGTGGGATCACCGGGGAGCTGTTTTTT
CDR3 protein: CASSPDGTSGISGITGELFF

D gene: NA
V gene: TRBV7-3
clone size: many
J gene: TRBJ2-3
CDR3 DNA: TGTGCCAGCAGCCAGGGACGAGATACGCAGTATTTT
CDR3 protein: CASSQGRDTQYF

D gene: NA
V gene: TRBV4-2
clone size: few
J gene: TRBJ2-7
CDR3 DNA: TGTGCCAGCAGCCAAGATCGTACAACCCTTCCGGGTGAGCAGTACTTC
CDR3 protein: CASSQDRTTLPGEQYF

D gene: NA
V gene: TRBV11-2
clone size: few
J gene: TRBJ2-4
CDR3 DNA: TGTGCCAGCAGCAACGGACGGACGAACAAAAACATTCAGTACTTC
CDR3 protein: CASSNGRTNKNIQYF

D gene: NA
V gene: TRBV7-4
clone size: NA
J gene: TRBJ2-5
CDR3 DNA: TGTGCCAGCAGCTTAGCGGGTGGCCAAGGGCAAGAGACCCAGTACTTC
CDR3 protein: CASSLAGGQGQETQYF

D gene: NA
V gene: TRBV6-5
clone size: NA
J gene: TRBJ2-1
CDR3 DNA: TGTGCCAGCAGTTACGATGGTGCTGAGTTCTTC
CDR3 protein: CASSYDGAEFF

D gene: NA
V gene: TRBV5-1
clone size: NA
J gene: TRBJ2-3
CDR3 DNA: TGCGCCAGCATCTTGGTCCCGGGACTTAGCACAGATACGCAGTATTTT
CDR3 protein: CASILVPGLSTDTQYF

D gene: NA
V gene: TRBV5-1
clone size: NA
J gene: TRBJ2-1
CDR3 DNA: TGCGCCAGCAGCTACCAAAACAGGGAGCGGCAGTTCTTC
CDR3 protein: CASSYQNRERQFF

D gene: NA
V gene: TRBV3-1
clone size: NA
J gene: TRBJ1-5
CDR3 DNA: TGTGCCAGCAGCCAAGGAGGGACCTGGAAGGGGCAGCCCCAGCATTTT
CDR3 protein: CASSQGGTWKGQPQHF

D gene: NA
V gene: TRBV7-6
clone size: many
J gene: TRBJ2-3
CDR3 DNA: TGTGCCAGCAGCCCCCCGGGGGCTACAGATACGCAGTATTTT
CDR3 protein: CASSPPGATDTQYF